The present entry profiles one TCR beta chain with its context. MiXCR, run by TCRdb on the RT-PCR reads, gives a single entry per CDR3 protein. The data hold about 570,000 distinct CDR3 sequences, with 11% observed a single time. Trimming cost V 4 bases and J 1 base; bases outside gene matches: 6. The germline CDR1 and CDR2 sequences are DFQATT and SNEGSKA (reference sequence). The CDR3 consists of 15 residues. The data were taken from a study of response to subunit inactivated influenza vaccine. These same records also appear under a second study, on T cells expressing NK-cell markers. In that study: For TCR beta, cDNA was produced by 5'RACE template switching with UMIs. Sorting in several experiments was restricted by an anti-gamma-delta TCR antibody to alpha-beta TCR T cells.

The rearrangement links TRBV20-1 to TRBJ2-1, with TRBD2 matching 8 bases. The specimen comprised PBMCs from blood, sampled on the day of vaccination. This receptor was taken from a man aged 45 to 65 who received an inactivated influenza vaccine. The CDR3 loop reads CSATRASGSYNEQFF. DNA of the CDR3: TGCAGTGCTACGAGGGCTAGCGGGTCCTACAATGAGCAGTTCTTC.